The 28 T cell receptor beta chains given below trace back to one sample, sequenced in a study of T cells in Graves' hyperthyroidism and ophthalmopathy. The investigators amplified TCR beta CDR3 regions from RNA transcripts. Using the HTBI primer set, a first-round RT-PCR was run on the TCR CDR3. TCRdb ran MiXCR on the multiplex PCR reads and lists one entry per CDR3 protein. Of some 300,000 distinct CDR3 sequences in the sample, approximately 15% are singletons; the top ten hold around 34%. Source material: blood. These receptors all come from a man aged 25 to 40 with Graves' hyperthyroidism.

Points on this clonotype: This likely comes from a read error, as the CDR3 has no conserved phenylalanine or tryptophan at its end. The chain carries TRBV7-3 and TRBJ2-3; weak D call: TRBD1 (6 bases). Germline lookup yields CDR1 SGHTA and CDR2 FQGTGA. The CDR3 sequence is 13 residues long. With 5 bases removed from V and 3 bases from J, the gap between germline ends came to 9 bases. CDR3 sequence (DNA): TGTGCCAGCAGCGCAACAGGGACAGATACGCAGTATTCT. Protein sequence: CASSATGTDTQYS.

This clonotype was recorded at least ten times. This chain connects TRBV12-3 or TRBV12-4 to TRBJ2-5; 7 bases match TRBD1. After removal of 6 bases from V and 3 bases from J, the junction contained 7 bases not matched to a gene. The CDR3 covers 14 residues. The DNA for the CDR3 is TGTGCCAGCAGCCCTGGACAGGCTGAAGAGACCCAGTACTTC. This translates into CASSPGQAEETQYF.

This clonotype appeared a few times. This chain uses TRBV30 with TRBJ1-3; D is uncertain. V was clipped by 3 bases and J by 11 bases, with 11 bases between them. Germline-derived CDR1 and CDR2 are GTSNPN and SVGIG (reference sequence). CDR3 length equals 11 residues. The CDR3 DNA sequence: TGTGCCTGGAGCCACCTCGCGCCCATATATTTT. Amino acid sequence: CAWSHLAPIYF.

This clonotype was seen repeatedly, ten times or more. The rearrangement links TRBV20-1 to TRBJ2-7, with 7 bases that match TRBD2. V lost 3 bases and J lost 6; bases outside the gene matches: 11. Germline V lookup: CDR1 DFQATT, CDR2 SNEGSKA (reference sequence). This CDR3 has 14 amino acids. DNA of the CDR3: TGCAGTGCTAGTAGGGGCAGGGAGGGGCTCGAGCAGTACTTC. Its protein is CSASRGREGLEQYF.

This clonotype was counted many times. This sequence joins TRBV3-1 and TRBJ2-7; perhaps TRBD1 as D (6 bases). There are 15 residues in the CDR3. Germline V gene lookup returns CDR1 LGHDT and CDR2 YNNKEL (reference sequence). V lost 4 bases and J 1 base, leaving 14 bases between the germline ends. CDR3 sequence reads: CASSPEGVGSYEQYF. As DNA, the CDR3 is TGTGCCAGCAGCCCAGAGGGGGTAGGGTCCTACGAGCAGTACTTC.

This clonotype has a single count. This sequence joins TRBV24-1 and TRBJ2-3; D gene ambiguous. With 8 bases removed from V and 4 bases from J, the gap between germline ends came to 6 bases. This CDR3 is built from 11 residues. Per germline, CDR1 KGHDR and CDR2 SFDVKD. CDR3 region: CATKAADTQYF. The DNA for the CDR3 is TGTGCCACCAAGGCTGCAGATACGCAGTATTTT.

This clonotype was counted ten times or more. The V gene is TRBV3-1, the J gene TRBJ2-2, with no clear D. The ends were cut back, 3 bases at V and 7 bases at J, with 9 bases in the middle. The CDR3 covers 13 residues. The V gene's germline CDR1 is LGHDT and CDR2 YNNKEL (reference sequence). This chain's CDR3 is CASSQWVGGELFF. Written as DNA, the CDR3 is TGTGCCAGCAGCCAGTGGGTTGGCGGGGAGCTGTTTTTT.

The sample holds many counts of this clonotype. The rearrangement links TRBV10-1 to TRBJ2-3, with 11 bases lining up with TRBD2. CDR1 and CDR2 (germline): WNHNN, SYGVQD (reference sequence). This CDR3 spans 16 amino acids. V trimming: 8 bases; J trimming: 0 bases; junction bases outside the gene matches: 7. The CDR3 loop is CASGPIAGGSTDTQYF. The CDR3 region has the DNA TGCGCCAGCGGACCGATAGCGGGAGGGAGCACAGATACGCAGTATTTT.

There are many counts of this clonotype. This sequence joins TRBV5-1 and TRBJ2-3; TRBD2 is a possible D gene (5 bases). This CDR3 is 15 amino acids long. The germline gives CDR1 SGHRS, CDR2 YFSETQ. Trimming pared 0 bases from V and 1 base from J, leaving 9 bases between. The CDR3 DNA reads TGCGCCAGCAGCTTGGCCGGGATGGGCACAGATACGCAGTATTTT. Its protein product is CASSLAGMGTDTQYF.

This clonotype was found many times. The genes are TRBV29-1 and TRBJ1-2, with unresolved D. Germline V lookup: CDR1 SQVTM, CDR2 ANQGSEA. This CDR3 contains 14 residues. Trimming cost V 6 bases and J 5 bases, with 19 bases left between them. In DNA, the CDR3 is TGCAGCGTGCTACCCCGGCGTGCGGCATATGGCTACACCTTC. Amino acid sequence: CSVLPRRAAYGYTF.

This clonotype appeared a few times. CDR3 sequence reads: CSAPGLAGPLISTDTQYF. The CDR3 DNA follows: TGCAGTGCCCCGGGACTAGCGGGACCCCTCATTAGCACAGATACGCAGTATTTT. The chain has TRBV20-1 and TRBJ2-3; 13 positions agree with TRBD2. The V gene's germline CDR1 is DFQATT and CDR2 SNEGSKA (reference sequence). The CDR3 sequence is 18 residues long. Unmatched junction bases numbered 12, after V lost 6 bases and J lost 0 bases.

This clonotype was counted between two and nine times. This chain links TRBV28 with TRBJ2-1, with no clear D. V gave up 2 bases and J gave up 2 bases, with 7 bases separating them. This CDR3 is 14 amino acids long. Germline loops: CDR1 MDHEN, CDR2 SYDVKM. In nucleotides, the CDR3 is TGTGCCAGCAGTTTAGACGGCACCTACAATGAGCAGTTCTTC. Translated: CASSLDGTYNEQFF. The variable domain in full, with the rest retrieved from reference TRBV28 and TRBJ2-1, is DVKVTQSSRYLVKRTGEKVFLECVQDMDHENMFWYRQDPGLGLRLIYFSYDVKMKEKGDIPEGYSVSREKKERFSLILESASTNQTSMYLCASSLDGTYNEQFFGPGTRLTVL.

In DNA form, the CDR3 reads TGTGCCAGCGGCCTATCCCCAGTCTACGAGCAGTACTTC. Translation gives CASGLSPVYEQYF. The chain uses TRBV12-3 or TRBV12-4 and TRBJ2-7; the D is unclear. CDR3 length: 13 residues. The V end lost 8 bases, the J end lost 3 bases, and 14 bases lay between the germline ends.

The chain is built from TRBV11-2 and TRBJ2-4, with a weak D call TRBD2 (8 bases). The CDR3 length is 16 residues. Trimming shortened V by 6 bases and J by 8 bases, and 23 bases separated the two germline ends. Germline assignment: CDR1 SGHAT and CDR2 FQNNGV. The DNA of the CDR3 is TGTGCCAGCAGACGAAGGACAGGAATCGGGAGGGACATTCAGTACTTC. It specifies CASRRRTGIGRDIQYF.

CDR3 residues: CSAGLAGSYNEQFF. CDR3 bases: TGCAGCGCTGGACTAGCGGGCTCCTACAATGAGCAGTTCTTC. The V gene is TRBV29-1, the J gene TRBJ2-1; 11 bases are a match to TRBD2. The V gene's germline CDR1 is SQVTM and CDR2 ANQGSEA. The CDR3 length is 14 residues. After removal of 7 bases from V and 0 bases from J, the junction contained 2 bases not matched to a gene.

This clonotype was picked up many times. The chain couples TRBV6-2 or TRBV6-3 to TRBJ2-5, with TRBD2 identical over 7 bases. Per germline, CDR1 MNHEY and CDR2 SVGEGT. The CDR3 has 13 amino acids. Trimming removed 10 bases from V and 10 bases from J; junction bases left unmatched: 15. Here the CDR3 reads CATQSGAKEGQYF. The CDR3 DNA reads as TGTGCCACTCAGAGCGGGGCGAAAGAGGGCCAGTACTTC.

The rearrangement links TRBV6-1 to TRBJ2-3; 9 bases align to TRBD1. CDR3 size: 16 residues. From germline, CDR1 is MNHNS and CDR2 SASEGT. The junction had 8 bases not matched to a gene; V was cut back by 6 bases and J by 1 base. The CDR3 DNA sequence: TGTGCCAGCAGCATTACAGGGGGCGCTCGCACAGATACGCAGTATTTT. Translated: CASSITGGARTDTQYF.

This clonotype was seen repeatedly, ten times or more. In DNA, the CDR3 is TGCAGTGGTTCCCTCCAAGTAGGCACTGAAGCTTTCTTT. Its protein product is CSGSLQVGTEAFF. This sequence joins TRBV20-1 and TRBJ1-1; D not resolved. V was cut by 7 bases and J by 4 bases, with 16 bases left in between. The germline CDR1 and CDR2 sequences are DFQATT and SNEGSKA (reference sequence). The CDR3 loop spans 13 amino acids.

To note about this clonotype: This may arise from a read error, as a much more abundant clone is one base away. The chain is built from TRBV20-1 and TRBJ2-7, with 11 bases lining up with TRBD2. The germline CDR1 and CDR2 sequences are DFQATT and SNEGSKA (reference sequence). This CDR3 has 15 residues. With 5 bases clipped from V and 3 bases from J, the junction kept 9 bases outside the gene matches. The CDR3 sequence is CSARRTGTSGYEQYF. CDR3 sequence (DNA): TGCAGTGCTCGGCGGACCGGGACTAGCGGCTACGAGCAGTACTTC.

This clonotype was observed at least ten times. The rearrangement uses TRBV11-2 and TRBJ2-1; tentatively, D is TRBD2 (5 bases). The CDR3 contains 14 residues. The germline V gene has CDR1 SGHAT and CDR2 FQNNGV. Trimming cost V 2 bases and J 10 bases, with 15 bases left between them. The CDR3 nucleotides read TGTGCCAGCAGCTTACGCAGGACGGGGTGGGAGCAGTTCTTC. It translates to CASSLRRTGWEQFF.

This clonotype was found many times. The rearrangement uses TRBV28 and TRBJ2-5, with 11 bases aligning to TRBD1. Germline lookup yields CDR1 MDHEN and CDR2 SYDVKM. Trimming removed 3 bases from V and 5 bases from J; junction bases left unmatched: 11. The CDR3 spans 17 residues. CDR3 sequence (DNA): TGTGCCAGCAGTTTCTGGGGGGGGGACAGGGGGTCGGAGACCCAGTACTTC. Translating it yields CASSFWGGDRGSETQYF.

The chain links TRBV11-3 to TRBJ2-7; D might be TRBD1 (6 bases). In germline, CDR1 is SGHNT, CDR2 YENEEA. The length of the CDR3 is 14 residues. Trimming removed 6 bases from V and 6 bases from J, with 18 bases in between. The chain's CDR3 is CASSRAIAGAEQYF. CDR3 nucleotide sequence: TGTGCCAGCAGTAGGGCGATAGCAGGGGCCGAGCAGTACTTC.

This clonotype came up many times. The chain recombines TRBV2 with TRBJ2-2, with 9 bases lining up with TRBD2. Germline V gene sequence: CDR1 SNHLY, CDR2 FYNNEI. The V segment lost 6 bases and the J segment 2 bases; nucleotides outside the gene matches: 4. This CDR3 has 15 residues. CDR3 DNA sequence: TGTGCCAGCAGAGTACTAGCGGGTAACACCGGGGAGCTGTTTTTT. This translates into CASRVLAGNTGELFF.

The CDR3 loop reads CASSPGTSGGYGDEQFF. The CDR3 DNA sequence: TGTGCCAGCAGCCCCGGGACTAGCGGGGGCTATGGGGATGAGCAGTTCTTC. This chain links TRBV7-2 with TRBJ2-1, with 14 bases identical to TRBD2. This CDR3 comprises 17 residues. Per the germline V gene, CDR1 is SGHTA and CDR2 is FQGNSA. Trimming at V came to 5 bases and at J to 8 bases, leaving 11 bases not matched to a gene.

The V gene is TRBV28, the J gene TRBJ2-2; possible D gene TRBD1, 6 bases. The CDR3 has 14 amino acids. Trimming removed 6 bases at V and 4 bases at J, with 12 bases between. Germline assignment: CDR1 MDHEN and CDR2 SYDVKM. The CDR3 DNA reads as TGTGCCAGCAGGAACCAACAGGGCACCGGGGAGCTGTTTTTT. Residues: CASRNQQGTGELFF.

This sequence joins TRBV6-1 and TRBJ1-4, with 8 bases lining up with TRBD1. This CDR3 has 15 amino acids. Germline lookup yields CDR1 MNHNS and CDR2 SASEGT. The junction had 10 bases not matched to a gene; V was cut back by 7 bases and J by 6 bases. Here the CDR3 reads CASNRNRGEYEKLFF. The CDR3 DNA is TGTGCCAGCAATAGAAACAGGGGGGAGTATGAAAAACTGTTTTTT.

This clonotype was recorded a few times. The V and J genes are TRBV5-1 and TRBJ2-3; TRBD2 aligns across 8 bases. Germline loops: CDR1 SGHRS, CDR2 YFSETQ. The V segment lost 7 bases and the J segment 4 bases; nucleotides outside the gene matches: 17. The CDR3 is 17 amino acids. The CDR3 is CASSVGVSGKMADTQYF. DNA of the CDR3: TGCGCCAGCTCTGTCGGGGTTAGCGGGAAGATGGCAGATACGCAGTATTTT. Full variable domain (missing parts from reference TRBV5-1 and TRBJ2-3): KAGVTQTPRYLIKTRGQQVTLSCSPISGHRSVSWYQQTPGQGLQFLFEYFSETQRNKGNFPGRFSGRQFSNSRSEMNVSTLELGDSALYLCASSVGVSGKMADTQYFGPGTRLTVL.

This clonotype was seen repeatedly, ten times or more. V and J are TRBV12-3 or TRBV12-4 and TRBJ2-2, with 11 bases identical to TRBD1. V shed 6 bases and J 2 bases; nucleotides not matched to a gene: 5. CDR3 length: 16 residues. In nucleotides, the CDR3 is TGTGCCAGCAGCCCCGGGACAGGGGGAAACACCGGGGAGCTGTTTTTT. Translating gives CASSPGTGGNTGELFF.